There are a few counts of the clone carrying this T cell receptor beta chain. Antigen: not known. The same CDR3 can be traced to other DNA sequences in this sample. This sample was taken from a study of beta chain features in type 1 diabetes. Study at large: Age, gender and cell yields were alike across patients and healthy donors. Study-wide findings and caveats: TCRB rearrangement may or may not be influenced by HLA type; here this remained unresolved. When Type 1 diabetes patients were examined, their TCRB CDR3s proved moderately but significantly shorter in all four CD4+ subsets. When VDJ junctions were examined, type 1 diabetes patients showed fewer insertions and more deletions.

Since all of the isolated RNA was reverse transcribed, expressed TCRB transcripts were what got sequenced. Data came from immunoSEQ multiplex PCR; TCRdb stores just in-frame clones and leaves some out. This sample carries 300,000 to 400,000 clones, roughly 8.8% of them seen once, and the ten largest clones take 0.95% to 1.1%. V lost 1 base, J lost 3 bases, and 10 bases lay in between. The CDR3 consists of 14 residues. Germline V gene data show CDR1 as SGHAT and CDR2 as FQNNGV. The V and J genes are TRBV11-2 and TRBJ2-7; TRBD2 might be the D (6 bases). Sequences were obtained from central memory CD4+ T cells from blood. This clonotype was obtained from a man aged 30-40 years with type 1 diabetes. Written as DNA, the CDR3 is TGTGCCAGCAGCTTAGCTGGCGGGAACTACGAGCAGTACTTC. This translates into CASSLAGGNYEQYF.